The entry below gives a single TCR beta chain sequence along with its context. Its antigen is as yet unknown. The data were produced by immunoSEQ multiplex PCR, yet TCRdb's version contains in-frame clones alone and is incomplete. This sample yields 15,000 to 20,000 clones, of which roughly four fifths are seen a single time; around 9% belongs to the top ten. The data were obtained in a study of STAT3 mutations in large granular lymphocyte leukemia. Notes on the study in general: At least one immunodominant TCR beta clonotype appeared in every T-cell large granular lymphocyte leukemia patient.

The CDR3 consists of 14 residues. In germline, CDR1 is SNHLY, CDR2 FYNNEI. With V trimmed by 6 bases and J by 2 bases, 0 bases remained unmatched. The TCR comes from a man aged 50-59 years with T-cell large granular lymphocyte leukemia. Some clones in this sample may be carry-over from other donors' samples. V usage is TRBV2 and J usage is TRBJ1-3; 11 bases line up with TRBD1. Sequences were obtained from peripheral blood mononuclear cells. The CDR3 sequence is CASRGQGAGNTIYF. The CDR3 DNA follows: TGTGCCAGCAGGGGACAGGGGGCTGGAAACACCATATATTTT.